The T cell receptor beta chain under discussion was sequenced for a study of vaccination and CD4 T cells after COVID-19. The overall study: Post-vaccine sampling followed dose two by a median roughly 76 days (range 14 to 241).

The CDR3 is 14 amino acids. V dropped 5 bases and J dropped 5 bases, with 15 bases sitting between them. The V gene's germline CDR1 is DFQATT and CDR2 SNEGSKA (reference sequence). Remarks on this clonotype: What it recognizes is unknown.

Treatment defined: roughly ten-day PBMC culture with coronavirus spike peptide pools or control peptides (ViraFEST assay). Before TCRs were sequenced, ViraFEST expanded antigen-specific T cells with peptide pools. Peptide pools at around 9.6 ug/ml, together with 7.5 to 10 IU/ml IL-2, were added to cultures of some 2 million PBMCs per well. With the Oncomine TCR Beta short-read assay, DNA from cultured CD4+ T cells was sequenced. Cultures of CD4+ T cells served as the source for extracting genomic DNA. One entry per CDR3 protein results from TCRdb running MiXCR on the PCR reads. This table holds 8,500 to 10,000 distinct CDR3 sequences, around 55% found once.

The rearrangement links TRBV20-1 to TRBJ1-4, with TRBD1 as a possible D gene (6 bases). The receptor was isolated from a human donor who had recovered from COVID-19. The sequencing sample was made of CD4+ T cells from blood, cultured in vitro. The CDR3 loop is CSAGTTGRNEKLFF. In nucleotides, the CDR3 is TGCAGTGCTGGGACGACAGGACGCAATGAAAAACTGTTTTTT.